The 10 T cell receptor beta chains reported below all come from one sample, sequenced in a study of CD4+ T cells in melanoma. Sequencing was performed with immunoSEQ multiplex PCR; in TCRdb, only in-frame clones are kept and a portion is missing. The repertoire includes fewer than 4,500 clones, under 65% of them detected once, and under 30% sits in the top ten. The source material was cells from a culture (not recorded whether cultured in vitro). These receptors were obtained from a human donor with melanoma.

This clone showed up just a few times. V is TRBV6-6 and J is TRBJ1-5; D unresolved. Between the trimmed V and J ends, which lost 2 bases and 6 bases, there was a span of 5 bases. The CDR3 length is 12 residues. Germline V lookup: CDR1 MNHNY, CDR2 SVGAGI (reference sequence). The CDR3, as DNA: TGTGCCAGCAGTTACCCCAGTCAGCCCCAGCATTTT. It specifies CASSYPSQPQHF.

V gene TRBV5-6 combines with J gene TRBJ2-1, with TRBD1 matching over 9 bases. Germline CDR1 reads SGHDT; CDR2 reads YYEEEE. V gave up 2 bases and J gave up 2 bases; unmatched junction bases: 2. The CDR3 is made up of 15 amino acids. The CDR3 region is CASSFGDRAYNEQFF. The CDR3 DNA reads TGTGCCAGCAGCTTTGGGGACAGGGCCTACAATGAGCAGTTCTTC.

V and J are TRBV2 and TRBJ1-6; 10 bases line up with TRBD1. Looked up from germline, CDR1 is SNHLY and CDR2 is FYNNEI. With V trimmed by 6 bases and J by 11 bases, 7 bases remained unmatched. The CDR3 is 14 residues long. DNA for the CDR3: TGTGCCAGCAGCTGGACAGGGGGTGCTGCACCCCTCCACTTT. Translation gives CASSWTGGAAPLHF.

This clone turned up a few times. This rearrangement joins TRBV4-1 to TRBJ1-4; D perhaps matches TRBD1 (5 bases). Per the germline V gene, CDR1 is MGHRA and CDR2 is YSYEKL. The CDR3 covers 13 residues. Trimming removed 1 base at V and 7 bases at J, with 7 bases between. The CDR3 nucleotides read TGCGCCAGCAGCCAAGTAGGGACTGAAAAACTGTTTTTT. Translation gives CASSQVGTEKLFF.

CDR3 amino acids: CASSQETGDTQYF. In DNA, the CDR3 is TGTGCCAGCAGCCAAGAAACTGGGGATACGCAGTATTTT. The chain combines TRBV14 with TRBJ2-3; no clear D gene. CDR1 is SGHDN and CDR2 is FVKESK in the germline V gene. The germline V and J ends were trimmed by 0 bases and 6 bases, with 7 bases remaining between them. The CDR3 runs 13 residues.

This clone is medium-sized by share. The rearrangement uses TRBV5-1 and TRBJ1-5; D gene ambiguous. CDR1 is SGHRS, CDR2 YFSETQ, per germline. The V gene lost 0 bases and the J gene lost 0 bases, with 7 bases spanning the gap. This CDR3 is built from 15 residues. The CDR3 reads CASSLAGSSNQPQHF. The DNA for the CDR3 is TGCGCCAGCAGCTTGGCCGGGAGTAGCAATCAGCCCCAGCATTTT.

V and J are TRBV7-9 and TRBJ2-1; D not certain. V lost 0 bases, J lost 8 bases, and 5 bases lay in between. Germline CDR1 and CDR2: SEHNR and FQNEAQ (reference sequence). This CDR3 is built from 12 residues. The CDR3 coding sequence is TGTGCCAGCAGCTTAGCCCGGGATGAGCAGTTCTTC. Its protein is CASSLARDEQFF.

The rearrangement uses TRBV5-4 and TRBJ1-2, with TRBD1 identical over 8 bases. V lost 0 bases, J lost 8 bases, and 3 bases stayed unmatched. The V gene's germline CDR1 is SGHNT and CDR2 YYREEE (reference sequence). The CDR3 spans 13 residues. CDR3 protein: CASSLETGDGYTF. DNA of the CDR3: TGTGCCAGCAGCTTGGAGACAGGGGACGGCTACACCTTC.

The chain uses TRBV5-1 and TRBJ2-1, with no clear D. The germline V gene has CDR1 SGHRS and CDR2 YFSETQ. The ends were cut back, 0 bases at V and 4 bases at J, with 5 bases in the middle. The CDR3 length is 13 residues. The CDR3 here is CASSLGVYNEQFF. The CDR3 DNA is TGCGCCAGCAGCTTGGGGGTATACAATGAGCAGTTCTTC. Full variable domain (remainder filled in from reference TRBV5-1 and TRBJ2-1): KAGVTQTPRYLIKTRGQQVTLSCSPISGHRSVSWYQQTPGQGLQFLFEYFSETQRNKGNFPGRFSGRQFSNSRSEMNVSTLELGDSALYLCASSLGVYNEQFFGPGTRLTVL.

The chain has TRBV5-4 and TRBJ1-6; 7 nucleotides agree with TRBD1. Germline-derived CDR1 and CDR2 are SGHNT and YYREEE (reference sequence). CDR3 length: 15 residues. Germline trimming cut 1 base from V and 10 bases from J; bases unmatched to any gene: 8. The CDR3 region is CASSLNRGLGSPLHF. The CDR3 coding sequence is TGTGCCAGCAGCTTGAACAGGGGATTAGGATCACCCCTCCACTTT.